This TCR beta chain was identified during a study of intratumoral heterogeneity in liver cancer. Before surgical resection, these early-stage hepatocellular carcinoma patients received no treatment. Germline lookup yields CDR1 SEHNR and CDR2 FQNEAQ (reference sequence). The CDR3 runs to 15 residues. Unmatched junction bases numbered 4, after V lost 3 bases and J lost 5 bases. TCRdb's copy holds only in-frame clones and misses some; the assay was immunoSEQ multiplex PCR. The table records just over 20,000 clones, 73% of them present only once. Study-wide results and limits: The authors noted under-sampled tumor-infiltrating lymphocyte representation as a limitation.

Details on this clone: Its matching antigen is unknown.

The chain employs TRBV7-9 and TRBJ2-5, with 12 nucleotides matching TRBD1. The sample was tumor-adjacent normal tissue, taken before any cancer treatment. The sequence derives from a woman in her 70s with hepatocellular carcinoma. The CDR3 DNA follows: TGTGCCAGCAGCTTCGGGACAGGGGGCAGGGAGACCCAGTACTTC. Protein product: CASSFGTGGRETQYF.